This T cell receptor (beta chain) appears in the sequencing data of a study of cytomegalovirus exposure and HLA in healthy donors. Study-level findings and limits: It was confirmed in vitro that a few of the CMV-associated chains were specific for CMV antigens. The HLA-A and HLA-B alleles of most subjects were reportedly predicted accurately from TCR beta sequences. One later analysis reportedly identified an Asian-associated ancestry cluster that showed fewer N-insertions than the approximately 700-donor mean. A missense variant in DCLRE1C was later tied to TCR beta V- and J-gene trimming.

V was trimmed by 5 bases and J by 3 bases, leaving 7 bases between them. Germline-derived CDR1 and CDR2 are MNHEY and SMNVEV (reference sequence). The CDR3 is 12 amino acids. Researchers ran the PCR with 60 Vbeta and 13 Jbeta primers. The protocol was immunoSEQ multiplex PCR, while the TCRdb copy is restricted to in-frame clones and leaves out a portion. The data hold around 190,000 clones, with roughly 80% observed a single time. With regard to this clone: Its cognate antigen is unknown.

This TCR came from a man in his sixties in good health and CMV-seronegative. The sample comprised PBMCs. The rearrangement links TRBV27 to TRBJ2-5; the D is unclear. The CDR3 loop reads CASSPPEETQYF. The CDR3 region has the DNA TGTGCCAGCAGTCCCCCGGAAGAGACCCAGTACTTC.